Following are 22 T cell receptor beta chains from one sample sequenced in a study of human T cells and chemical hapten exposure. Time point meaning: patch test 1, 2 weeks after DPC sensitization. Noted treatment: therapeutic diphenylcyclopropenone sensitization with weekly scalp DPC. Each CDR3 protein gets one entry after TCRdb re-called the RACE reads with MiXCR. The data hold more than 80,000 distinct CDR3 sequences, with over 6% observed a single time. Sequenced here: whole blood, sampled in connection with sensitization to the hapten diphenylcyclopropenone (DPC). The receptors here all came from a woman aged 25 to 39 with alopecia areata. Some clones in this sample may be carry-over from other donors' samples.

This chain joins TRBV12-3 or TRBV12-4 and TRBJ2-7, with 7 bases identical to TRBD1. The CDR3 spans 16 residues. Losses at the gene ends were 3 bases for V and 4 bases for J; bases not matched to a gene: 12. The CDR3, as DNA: TGTGCCAGCAGTTTGAGACAGGGAGCTCCCTGGTACGAGCAGTACTTC. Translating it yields CASSLRQGAPWYEQYF.

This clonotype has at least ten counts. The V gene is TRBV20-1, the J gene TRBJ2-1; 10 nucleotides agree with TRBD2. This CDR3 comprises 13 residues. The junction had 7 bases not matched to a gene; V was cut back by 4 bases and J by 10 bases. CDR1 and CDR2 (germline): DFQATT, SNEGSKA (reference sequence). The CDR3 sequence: CSATEDSGGEQFF. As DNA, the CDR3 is TGCAGTGCTACCGAGGATAGCGGGGGGGAGCAGTTCTTC.

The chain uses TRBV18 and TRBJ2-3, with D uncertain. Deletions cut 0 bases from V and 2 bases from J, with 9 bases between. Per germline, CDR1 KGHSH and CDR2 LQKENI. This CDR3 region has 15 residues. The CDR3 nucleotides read TGTGCCAGCTCACCACCCGGGCTAAACACAGATACGCAGTATTTT. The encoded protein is CASSPPGLNTDTQYF.

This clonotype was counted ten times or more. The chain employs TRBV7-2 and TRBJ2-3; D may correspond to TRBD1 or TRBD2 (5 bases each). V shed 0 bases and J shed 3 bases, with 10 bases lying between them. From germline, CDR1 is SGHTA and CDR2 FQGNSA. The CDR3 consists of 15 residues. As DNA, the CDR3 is TGTGCCAGCAGCTTAGCGGGGGTGTTGACAGATACGCAGTATTTT. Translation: CASSLAGVLTDTQYF. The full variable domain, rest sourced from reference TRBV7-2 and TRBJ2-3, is GAGVSQSPSNKVTEKGKDVELRCDPISGHTALYWYRQSLGQGLEFLIYFQGNSAPDKSGLPSDRFSAERTGGSVSTLTIQRTQQEDSAVYLCASSLAGVLTDTQYFGPGTRLTVL.

The chain's CDR3 is CAISELAGLNTEAFF. DNA for the CDR3: TGTGCCATCAGTGAGTTGGCAGGGCTGAACACTGAAGCTTTCTTT. The chain combines TRBV10-3 with TRBJ1-1, with D possibly TRBD1 on 5 matching bases. CDR1 ENHRY and CDR2 SYGVKD come from the germline V gene. This CDR3 is 15 amino acids long. V lost 1 base and J lost 0, with 9 bases in between.

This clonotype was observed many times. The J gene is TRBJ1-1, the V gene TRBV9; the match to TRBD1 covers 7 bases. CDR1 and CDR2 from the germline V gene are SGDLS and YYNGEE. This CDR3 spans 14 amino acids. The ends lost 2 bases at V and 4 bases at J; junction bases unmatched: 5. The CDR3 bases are TGTGCCAGCAGCGTCCAGGGGGTGAGCACTGAAGCTTTCTTT. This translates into CASSVQGVSTEAFF.

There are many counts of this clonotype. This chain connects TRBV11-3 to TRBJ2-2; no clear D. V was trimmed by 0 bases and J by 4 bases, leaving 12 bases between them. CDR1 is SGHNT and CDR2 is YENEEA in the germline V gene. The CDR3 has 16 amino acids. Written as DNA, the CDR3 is TGTGCCAGCAGCTTAGAGGAAGGAGACTTCACCGGGGAGCTGTTTTTT. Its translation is CASSLEEGDFTGELFF.

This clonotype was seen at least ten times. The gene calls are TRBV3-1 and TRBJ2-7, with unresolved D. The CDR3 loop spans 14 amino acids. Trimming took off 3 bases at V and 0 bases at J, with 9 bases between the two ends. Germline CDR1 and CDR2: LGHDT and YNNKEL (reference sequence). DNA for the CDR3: TGTGCCAGCAGCCAGGTATACAGCTCCTACGAGCAGTACTTC. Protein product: CASSQVYSSYEQYF.

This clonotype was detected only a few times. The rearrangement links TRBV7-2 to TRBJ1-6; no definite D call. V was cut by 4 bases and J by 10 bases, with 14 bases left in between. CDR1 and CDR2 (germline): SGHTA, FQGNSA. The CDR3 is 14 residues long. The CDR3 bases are TGTGCCAGCAGCTCCTGGGGTTCTGGATCACCCCTCCACTTT. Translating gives CASSSWGSGSPLHF.

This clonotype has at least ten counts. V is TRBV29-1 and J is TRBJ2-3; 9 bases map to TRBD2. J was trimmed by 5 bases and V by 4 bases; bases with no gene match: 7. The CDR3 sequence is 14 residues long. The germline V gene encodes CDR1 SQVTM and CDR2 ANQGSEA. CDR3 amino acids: CSVGGGGAGDTQYF. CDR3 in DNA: TGCAGCGTTGGCGGCGGGGGGGCTGGAGATACGCAGTATTTT.

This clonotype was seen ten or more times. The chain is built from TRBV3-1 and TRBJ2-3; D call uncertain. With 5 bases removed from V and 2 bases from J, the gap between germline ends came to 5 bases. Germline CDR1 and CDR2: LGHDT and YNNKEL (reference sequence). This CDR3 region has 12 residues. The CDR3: CASSDSTDTQYF. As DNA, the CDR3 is TGTGCCAGCAGCGACTCCACAGATACGCAGTATTTT.

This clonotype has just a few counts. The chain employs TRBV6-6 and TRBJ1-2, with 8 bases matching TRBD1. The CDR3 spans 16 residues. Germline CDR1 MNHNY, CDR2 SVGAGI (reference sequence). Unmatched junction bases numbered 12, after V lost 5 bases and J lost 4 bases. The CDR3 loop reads CASSLWVGGQAYGYTF. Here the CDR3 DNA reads TGTGCCAGCAGTCTCTGGGTTGGGGGACAGGCCTATGGCTACACCTTC.

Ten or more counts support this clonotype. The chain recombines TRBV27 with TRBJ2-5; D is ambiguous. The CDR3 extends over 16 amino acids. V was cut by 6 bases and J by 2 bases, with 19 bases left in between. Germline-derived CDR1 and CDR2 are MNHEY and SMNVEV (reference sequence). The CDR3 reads CASRIRLRVGQETQYF. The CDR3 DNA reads TGTGCCAGCAGAATCCGCCTCAGAGTTGGACAAGAGACCCAGTACTTC.

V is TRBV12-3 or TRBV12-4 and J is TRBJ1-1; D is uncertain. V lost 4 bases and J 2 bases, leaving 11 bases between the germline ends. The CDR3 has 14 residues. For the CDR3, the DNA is TGTGCCAGCAGTTCCAGGAGAGGAAACACTGAAGCTTTCTTT. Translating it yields CASSSRRGNTEAFF.

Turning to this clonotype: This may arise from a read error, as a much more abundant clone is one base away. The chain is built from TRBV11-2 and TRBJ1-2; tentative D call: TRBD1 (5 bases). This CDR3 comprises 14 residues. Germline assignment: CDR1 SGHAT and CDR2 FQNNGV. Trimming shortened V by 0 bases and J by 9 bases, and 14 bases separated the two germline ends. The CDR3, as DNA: TGTGCCAGCAGCTTAGAAGGGGCTTCCCATAGCTACACCTTC. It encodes CASSLEGASHSYTF.

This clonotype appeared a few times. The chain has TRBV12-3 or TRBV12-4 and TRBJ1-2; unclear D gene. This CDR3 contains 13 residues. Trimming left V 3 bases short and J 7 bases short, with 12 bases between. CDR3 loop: CASSFPRMAGYTF. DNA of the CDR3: TGTGCCAGCAGTTTCCCCCGAATGGCTGGCTACACCTTC.

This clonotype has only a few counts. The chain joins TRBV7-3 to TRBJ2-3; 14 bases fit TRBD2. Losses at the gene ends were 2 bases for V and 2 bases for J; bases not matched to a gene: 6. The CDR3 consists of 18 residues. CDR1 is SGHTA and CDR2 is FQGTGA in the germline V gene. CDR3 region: CASSLGPGLAGDTDTQYF. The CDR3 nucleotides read TGTGCCAGCAGCTTAGGTCCGGGACTAGCGGGGGACACAGATACGCAGTATTTT.

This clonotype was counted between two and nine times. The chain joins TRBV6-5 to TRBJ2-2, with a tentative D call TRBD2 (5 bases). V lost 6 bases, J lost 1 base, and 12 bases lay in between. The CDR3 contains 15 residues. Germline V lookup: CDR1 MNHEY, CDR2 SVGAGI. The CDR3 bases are TGTGCCAGCAGCCTGACTAACCTGAACACCGGGGAGCTGTTTTTT. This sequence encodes CASSLTNLNTGELFF.

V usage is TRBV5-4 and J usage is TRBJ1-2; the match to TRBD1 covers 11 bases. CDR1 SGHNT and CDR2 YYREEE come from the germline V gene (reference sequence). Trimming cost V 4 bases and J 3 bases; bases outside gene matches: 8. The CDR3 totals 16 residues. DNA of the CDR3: TGTGCCAGCAGCATCGGACAGGGGGCTAATTACTATGGCTACACCTTC. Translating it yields CASSIGQGANYYGYTF.

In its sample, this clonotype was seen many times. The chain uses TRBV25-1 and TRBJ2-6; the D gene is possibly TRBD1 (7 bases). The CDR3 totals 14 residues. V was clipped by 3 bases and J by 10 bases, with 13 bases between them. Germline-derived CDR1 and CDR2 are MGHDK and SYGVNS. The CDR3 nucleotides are TGTGCCAGCAGTGAGACCAGGGGGGTTAACGTCCTGACTTTC. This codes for CASSETRGVNVLTF.

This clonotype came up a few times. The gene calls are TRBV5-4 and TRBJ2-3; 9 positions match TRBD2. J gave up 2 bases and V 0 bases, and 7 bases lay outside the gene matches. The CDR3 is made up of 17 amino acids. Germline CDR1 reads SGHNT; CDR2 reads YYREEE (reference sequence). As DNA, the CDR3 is TGTGCCAGCAGCTTGGTCGGCGGGGGGGCTGTCACAGATACGCAGTATTTT. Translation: CASSLVGGGAVTDTQYF.

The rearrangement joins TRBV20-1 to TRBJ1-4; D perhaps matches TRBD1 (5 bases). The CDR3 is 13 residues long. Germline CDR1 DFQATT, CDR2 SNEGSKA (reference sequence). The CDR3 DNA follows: TGCAATGCCGTGGGGGTTAAGGATGAAAAACTGTTTTTT. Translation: CNAVGVKDEKLFF.